The T cell receptor beta chain under discussion was sequenced for a study of T cells after yellow fever vaccination. Study overall: Fractions low in cell number were prepared with SMART-Seq v4 Ultra Low Input. The study, taken as a whole, reports: Clones that expanded after primary vaccination mostly reappeared after the booster (around 96% CD4, approximately 85% CD8).

From the 5' RACE reads, TCRdb called clonotypes with MiXCR, one entry per CDR3 protein. The sample contains 200,000 to 250,000 distinct CDR3 sequences, 6.5% to 8.5% of which appear only once. V shed 6 bases and J shed 0 bases, with 11 bases lying between them. The CDR3 contains 15 residues. Germline assignment: CDR1 LNHDA and CDR2 SQIVND (reference sequence). In this sample, this clonotype turned up many times. Its specificity is not known. The receptor comes from a man aged 25-45 years who received the YFV17D yellow fever vaccine. V is TRBV19 and J is TRBJ2-2; D is unclear. This specimen consisted of CD4+ T cells sorted from PBMCs, obtained 15 days after the yellow fever booster vaccination. The CDR3 here is CASRRALANTGELFF. As DNA, the CDR3 is TGTGCCAGTAGACGTGCCCTCGCGAACACCGGGGAGCTGTTTTTT.